This T cell receptor (beta chain) was recorded in a study of CD8 T cells in Susac syndrome. Comments on this clonotype: One end of the junction is discordant with germline, which a read error may explain.

Reverse transcription of roughly 0.5 to 1 ug RNA was carried out with random hexamers. A multiplex approach, immunoSEQ multiplex PCR, amplified TCR beta CDR3 across 54 Vbeta and 13 Jbeta. In TCRdb, the immunoSEQ multiplex PCR reads were re-called with MiXCR into one record per CDR3 protein. The sample holds roughly 150,000 distinct CDR3 sequences, 95% seen once. Germline CDR1 SGDLS, CDR2 YYNGEE. This CDR3 region has 14 residues. The T cells that were sequenced for TCR beta were CD8+ and CD4+ cells from blood. The V gene is TRBV9, the J gene TRBJ2-7; a possible D gene is TRBD2 (5 bases). Sequencing input: CD8+ T cells from PBMCs. This TCR was sampled from a human donor with Susac syndrome. The CDR3 DNA reads TGTGCCAGCAGCGTAGTAGGGAGCTCCTACGGGCAGTACTTC. It codes for CASSVVGSSYGQYF.